The rows below give T cell receptor beta chains drawn from one sample of a study of regulatory T cells in long-lasting Graves disease. TCRdb itself ran the multiplex PCR reads through MiXCR, one entry per CDR3 protein. The table has hundreds of thousands of distinct CDR3 sequences, approximately 15% seen once. These data are also associated with another study on T cells in Graves' hyperthyroidism and ophthalmopathy.

The specimen comprised peripheral blood mononuclear cells (PBMCs), sampled at new diagnosis, from a patient treated with antithyroid drugs. All receptors derive from a young woman with Graves disease. Both conserved end residues are part of each CDR3. The order of the fields is CDR3 protein, CDR3 DNA, D gene, J gene, clone size, V gene, CDR3 length. D genes are given only for firm matches. Size values are once, few and many counts, or a class for expanded clones, and some rows have none.

CDR3 protein: CASKRRQGYF
CDR3 DNA: TGTGCCAGCAAGCGACGGCAGGGGTACTTC
D gene: -
J gene: TRBJ2-7
clone size: many
V gene: TRBV2
CDR3 length: 10

CDR3 protein: CASSKGLAGTGELFF
CDR3 DNA: TGTGCCAGCAGCAAGGGACTAGCGGGGACCGGGGAGCTGTTTTTT
D gene: TRBD2
J gene: TRBJ2-2
clone size: few
V gene: TRBV11-2
CDR3 length: 15

CDR3 protein: CASSKGDRGTQYF
CDR3 DNA: TGTGCCAGTAGTAAGGGGGATCGAGGGACGCAGTATTTT
D gene: -
J gene: TRBJ2-3
clone size: few
V gene: TRBV19
CDR3 length: 13

CDR3 protein: CASSSGTSGPTDTQYF
CDR3 DNA: TGTGCCAGCAGCTCAGGGACTAGCGGGCCTACAGATACGCAGTATTTT
D gene: TRBD2
J gene: TRBJ2-3
clone size: many
V gene: TRBV7-2
CDR3 length: 16

CDR3 protein: CASSIYGRHNEQYF
CDR3 DNA: TGTGCCAGTAGTATATATGGTAGACACAACGAGCAGTACTTC
D gene: -
J gene: TRBJ2-7
clone size: few
V gene: TRBV19
CDR3 length: 14

CDR3 protein: CASSDGDFPYEQYF
CDR3 DNA: TGTGCCAGCAGTGATGGGGACTTTCCCTACGAGCAGTACTTC
D gene: -
J gene: TRBJ2-7
clone size: many
V gene: TRBV2
CDR3 length: 14

CDR3 protein: CAWSALRGRLGYTF
CDR3 DNA: TGTGCCTGGAGTGCTCTCAGGGGGCGCCTGGGCTACACCTTC
D gene: TRBD1
J gene: TRBJ1-2
clone size: few
V gene: TRBV30
CDR3 length: 14

CDR3 protein: CASSVYEDLTGNTIYF
CDR3 DNA: TGTGCCAGCTCCGTCTACGAGGATCTCACTGGAAACACCATATATTTT
D gene: -
J gene: TRBJ1-3
clone size: few
V gene: TRBV18
CDR3 length: 16

CDR3 protein: CASSSSHGEQFF
CDR3 DNA: TGTGCCAGCAGTTCGTCGCATGGTGAGCAGTTCTTC
D gene: -
J gene: TRBJ2-1
clone size: few
V gene: TRBV12-3/TRBV12-4
CDR3 length: 12

CDR3 protein: CASTLGQGAYEQYF
CDR3 DNA: TGTGCCAGCACTCTAGGACAGGGGGCCTACGAGCAGTACTTC
D gene: TRBD1
J gene: TRBJ2-7
clone size: many
V gene: TRBV28
CDR3 length: 14

CDR3 protein: CSASTSAEQFF
CDR3 DNA: TGCAGTGCTTCAACTAGCGCCGAGCAGTTCTTC
D gene: TRBD2
J gene: TRBJ2-1
clone size: -
V gene: TRBV20-1
CDR3 length: 11

CDR3 protein: CASSTPEHGGSDNEQFF
CDR3 DNA: TGTGCCAGCAGCACCCCGGAACACGGGGGCTCGGACAATGAGCAGTTCTTC
D gene: -
J gene: TRBJ2-1
clone size: many
V gene: TRBV12-3/TRBV12-4
CDR3 length: 17

CDR3 protein: CASSLVRGAVYNEQFF
CDR3 DNA: TGTGCCAGCAGCTTGGTGAGGGGGGCAGTTTACAATGAGCAGTTCTTC
D gene: -
J gene: TRBJ2-1
clone size: -
V gene: TRBV5-4
CDR3 length: 16

CDR3 protein: CASSMGGTSGNEQFF
CDR3 DNA: TGTGCCAGTAGTATGGGCGGGACCTCCGGCAATGAGCAGTTCTTC
D gene: -
J gene: TRBJ2-1
clone size: few
V gene: TRBV19
CDR3 length: 15

CDR3 protein: CASSRGPQETQYF
CDR3 DNA: TGTGCCAGCAGCCGGGGACCACAAGAGACCCAGTACTTC
D gene: -
J gene: TRBJ2-5
clone size: many
V gene: TRBV27
CDR3 length: 13

CDR3 protein: CASNKEIPQGNTIYF
CDR3 DNA: TGTGCCAGCAATAAGGAAATCCCGCAAGGAAACACCATATATTTT
D gene: -
J gene: TRBJ1-3
clone size: many
V gene: TRBV2
CDR3 length: 15

CDR3 protein: CASSSLTEGYTF
CDR3 DNA: TGTGCCAGCAGTTCCCTAACGGAGGGCTACACCTTC
D gene: -
J gene: TRBJ1-2
clone size: many
V gene: TRBV28
CDR3 length: 12

CDR3 protein: CSARGATVEAFF
CDR3 DNA: TGCAGTGCTAGGGGGGCGACAGTTGAAGCTTTCTTT
D gene: -
J gene: TRBJ1-1
clone size: many
V gene: TRBV20-1
CDR3 length: 12

CDR3 protein: CASSLLGQGSSEKLFF
CDR3 DNA: TGTGCCAGCAGTTTATTGGGACAGGGCTCTAGTGAAAAACTGTTTTTT
D gene: TRBD1
J gene: TRBJ1-4
clone size: many
V gene: TRBV28
CDR3 length: 16

CDR3 protein: CASKIRLTYTGELFF
CDR3 DNA: TGTGCCAGCAAGATTAGGTTAACTTACACCGGGGAGCTGTTTTTT
D gene: -
J gene: TRBJ2-2
clone size: few
V gene: TRBV6-1
CDR3 length: 15

CDR3 protein: CASSLPPLGYDYTF
CDR3 DNA: TGTGCCAGCAGTCTCCCCCCCTTGGGCTATGACTACACCTTC
D gene: -
J gene: TRBJ1-2
clone size: -
V gene: TRBV12-3/TRBV12-4
CDR3 length: 14

CDR3 protein: CASSLADPRSYGYTF
CDR3 DNA: TGTGCCAGCAGCTTAGCAGACCCTCGGAGCTATGGCTACACCTTC
D gene: -
J gene: TRBJ1-2
clone size: few
V gene: TRBV7-9
CDR3 length: 15

CDR3 protein: CASSLPRQTIRNEQYF
CDR3 DNA: TGTGCCAGCAGTCTCCCCCGGCAGACCATTCGGAACGAGCAGTACTTC
D gene: -
J gene: TRBJ2-7
clone size: few
V gene: TRBV2
CDR3 length: 16

CDR3 protein: CASSHMSTIYF
CDR3 DNA: TGTGCCAGCAGCCATATGAGCACCATATATTTT
D gene: -
J gene: TRBJ1-3
clone size: few
V gene: TRBV3-1
CDR3 length: 11

CDR3 protein: CASSLVTLQAFF
CDR3 DNA: TGTGCCAGCAGCTTAGTGACCCTCCAGGCTTTCTTT
D gene: -
J gene: TRBJ1-1
clone size: many
V gene: TRBV7-2
CDR3 length: 12

CDR3 protein: CASIHDSTRGVGFF
CDR3 DNA: TGTGCCAGCATCCACGACTCCACTCGGGGGGTGGGTTTCTTC
D gene: TRBD2
J gene: TRBJ2-1
clone size: -
V gene: TRBV6-1
CDR3 length: 14

CDR3 protein: CASSPGQGVLLAKNIQYF
CDR3 DNA: TGTGCCAGCTCTCCAGGACAGGGGGTACTGCTAGCCAAAAACATTCAGTACTTC
D gene: TRBD1
J gene: TRBJ2-4
clone size: -
V gene: TRBV28
CDR3 length: 18

CDR3 protein: CASSDWSEQYF
CDR3 DNA: TGTGCCAGCAGTGATTGGAGCGAGCAGTACTTC
D gene: -
J gene: TRBJ2-7
clone size: -
V gene: TRBV2
CDR3 length: 11

CDR3 protein: CASSLEGTWSNEQFF
CDR3 DNA: TGTGCCAGCAGCTTAGAGGGGACTTGGTCCAATGAGCAGTTCTTC
D gene: -
J gene: TRBJ2-1
clone size: many
V gene: TRBV7-2
CDR3 length: 15

CDR3 protein: CASSSSHLSYNEQFF
CDR3 DNA: TGTGCCAGCAGCTCTAGCCACTTATCCTACAATGAGCAGTTCTTC
D gene: -
J gene: TRBJ2-1
clone size: many
V gene: TRBV7-2
CDR3 length: 15

CDR3 protein: CASSLLREEEKLFF
CDR3 DNA: TGTGCCAGCAGTTTATTAAGGGAGGAGGAAAAACTGTTTTTT
D gene: -
J gene: TRBJ1-4
clone size: many
V gene: TRBV28
CDR3 length: 14

CDR3 protein: CASSQGGRAKNIQYF
CDR3 DNA: TGTGCCAGCAGCCAGGGGGGGAGGGCCAAAAACATTCAGTACTTC
D gene: -
J gene: TRBJ2-4
clone size: many
V gene: TRBV7-8
CDR3 length: 15

CDR3 protein: CASSMGKPVHEQYF
CDR3 DNA: TGTGCCAGCAGCATGGGCAAGCCCGTCCACGAGCAGTACTTC
D gene: -
J gene: TRBJ2-7
clone size: -
V gene: TRBV6-1
CDR3 length: 14

CDR3 protein: CASSLLRRASEAFF
CDR3 DNA: TGTGCCAGCAGCTTACTGCGGCGAGCATCTGAAGCTTTCTTT
D gene: -
J gene: TRBJ1-1
clone size: -
V gene: TRBV7-2
CDR3 length: 14

CDR3 protein: CASSSIDVTGELFF
CDR3 DNA: TGTGCCAGCAGTTCGATCGACGTCACCGGGGAGCTGTTTTTT
D gene: -
J gene: TRBJ2-2
clone size: many
V gene: TRBV27
CDR3 length: 14

CDR3 protein: CASTRDRLNQPQHF
CDR3 DNA: TGTGCCAGCACCCGGGACAGGCTCAATCAGCCCCAGCATTTT
D gene: TRBD1
J gene: TRBJ1-5
clone size: many
V gene: TRBV12-3/TRBV12-4
CDR3 length: 14

CDR3 protein: CASSWGLAGPGGDTQYF
CDR3 DNA: TGTGCCAGCAGCTGGGGACTAGCGGGACCTGGGGGAGATACGCAGTATTTT
D gene: TRBD2
J gene: TRBJ2-3
clone size: many
V gene: TRBV7-9
CDR3 length: 17

CDR3 protein: CASSLGVTENTGELFF
CDR3 DNA: TGTGCCAGCAGCCTGGGGGTGACGGAGAACACCGGGGAGCTGTTTTTT
D gene: -
J gene: TRBJ2-2
clone size: few
V gene: TRBV7-9
CDR3 length: 16

CDR3 protein: CASSIGLAGVAEQFF
CDR3 DNA: TGTGCCAGTAGTATCGGCCTAGCGGGAGTTGCGGAGCAGTTCTTC
D gene: TRBD2
J gene: TRBJ2-1
clone size: -
V gene: TRBV19
CDR3 length: 15

CDR3 protein: CASRARRVDGYTF
CDR3 DNA: TGTGCCAGCAGGGCCAGAAGGGTGGATGGCTACACCTTC
D gene: -
J gene: TRBJ1-2
clone size: many
V gene: TRBV27
CDR3 length: 13

CDR3 protein: CASSPKPNYGYTF
CDR3 DNA: TGTGCCAGTAGCCCCAAGCCGAACTATGGCTACACCTTC
D gene: -
J gene: TRBJ1-2
clone size: -
V gene: TRBV19
CDR3 length: 13

CDR3 protein: CASTVAPQETQYF
CDR3 DNA: TGTGCCAGCACAGTAGCGCCCCAAGAGACCCAGTACTTC
D gene: -
J gene: TRBJ2-5
clone size: many
V gene: TRBV6-2/TRBV6-3
CDR3 length: 13

CDR3 protein: CASSQGPPGLAGNYEQYF
CDR3 DNA: TGTGCCAGCAGCCAAGGCCCCCCGGGACTAGCGGGAAACTACGAGCAGTACTTC
D gene: TRBD2
J gene: TRBJ2-7
clone size: -
V gene: TRBV3-1
CDR3 length: 18

CDR3 protein: CASSYLGQGSDTQYF
CDR3 DNA: TGTGCCAGCAGCTACTTGGGACAGGGTTCAGATACGCAGTATTTT
D gene: TRBD1
J gene: TRBJ2-3
clone size: -
V gene: TRBV7-3
CDR3 length: 15

CDR3 protein: CASSYGGVAKNIQYF
CDR3 DNA: TGTGCCAGCAGTTACGGGGGAGTAGCCAAAAACATTCAGTACTTC
D gene: -
J gene: TRBJ2-4
clone size: few
V gene: TRBV6-5
CDR3 length: 15